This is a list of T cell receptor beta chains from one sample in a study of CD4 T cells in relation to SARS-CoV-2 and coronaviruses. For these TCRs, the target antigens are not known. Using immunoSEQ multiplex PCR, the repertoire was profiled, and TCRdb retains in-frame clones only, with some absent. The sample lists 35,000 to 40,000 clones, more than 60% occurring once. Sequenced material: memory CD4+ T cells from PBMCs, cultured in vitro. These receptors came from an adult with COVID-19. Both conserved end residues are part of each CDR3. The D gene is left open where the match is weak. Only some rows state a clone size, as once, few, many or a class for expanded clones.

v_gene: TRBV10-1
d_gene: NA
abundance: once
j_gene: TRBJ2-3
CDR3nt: TGCGCCAGCAGTTTTCACCGGGATGATACGCAGTATTTT
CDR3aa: CASSFHRDDTQYF

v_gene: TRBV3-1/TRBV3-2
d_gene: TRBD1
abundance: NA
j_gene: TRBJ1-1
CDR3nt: TGTGCCAGCAGCCAAGCAGGGGGGGGGAACACTGAAGCTTTCTTT
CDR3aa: CASSQAGGGNTEAFF

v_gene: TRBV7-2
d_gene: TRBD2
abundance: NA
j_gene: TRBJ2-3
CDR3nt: TGTGCCAGCAGCCCCTGGACTAGCGGGAGCCCAGATACGCAGTATTTT
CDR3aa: CASSPWTSGSPDTQYF

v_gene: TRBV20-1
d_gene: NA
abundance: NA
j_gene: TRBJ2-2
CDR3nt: TGCAGTGCTAGTGGGGGCGCGGGCGGGGAGCTGTTTTTT
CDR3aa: CSASGGAGGELFF

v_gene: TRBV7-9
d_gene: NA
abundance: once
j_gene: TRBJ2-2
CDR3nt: TGTGCCAGCGGACAACATAACACCGGGGAGCTGTTTTTT
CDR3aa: CASGQHNTGELFF

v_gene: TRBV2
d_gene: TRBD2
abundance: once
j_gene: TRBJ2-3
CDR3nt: TGTGCCAGCGGAAACGGACTAGCGGGGACAGATACGCAGTATTTT
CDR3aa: CASGNGLAGTDTQYF

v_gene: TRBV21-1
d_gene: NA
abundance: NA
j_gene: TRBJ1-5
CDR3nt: TGTGCCAGCAGGAGGACAGGGAGCAATCAGCCCCAGCATTTT
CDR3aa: CASRRTGSNQPQHF

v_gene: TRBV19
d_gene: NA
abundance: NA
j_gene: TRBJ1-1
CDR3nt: TGTGCCAGTAGTCGGGGACGGAACACTGAAGCTTTCTTT
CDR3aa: CASSRGRNTEAFF

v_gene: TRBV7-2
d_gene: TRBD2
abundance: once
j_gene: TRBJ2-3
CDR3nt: TGTGCCAGCAGCAGCGGGGCTAGCACAGATACGCAGTATTTT
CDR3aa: CASSSGASTDTQYF

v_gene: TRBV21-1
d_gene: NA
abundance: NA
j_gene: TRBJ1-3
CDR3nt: TGTGCCAGCAGCAAAGCGCTTTACGGAAACACCATATATTTT
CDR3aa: CASSKALYGNTIYF

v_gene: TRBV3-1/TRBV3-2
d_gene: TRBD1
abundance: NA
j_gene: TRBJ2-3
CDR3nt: TGTGCCAGCAGCTATACAGGGACAGGGGGCACAGATACGCAGTATTTT
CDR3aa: CASSYTGTGGTDTQYF

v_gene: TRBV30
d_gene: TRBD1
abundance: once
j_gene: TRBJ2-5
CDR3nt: TGTGCCTGGAGCACAGGGGCGCGGGAGACCCAGTACTTC
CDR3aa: CAWSTGARETQYF

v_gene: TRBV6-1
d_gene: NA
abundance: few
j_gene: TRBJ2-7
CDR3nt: TGTGCCAGCAGTGAATCTTTTGGTCGACAGAGCTCCTACGAGCAGTACTTC
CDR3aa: CASSESFGRQSSYEQYF

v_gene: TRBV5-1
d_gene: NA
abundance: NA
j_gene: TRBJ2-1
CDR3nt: TGCGCCAGCAGCTTGGGTACTCTCAATGAGCAGTTCTTC
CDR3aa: CASSLGTLNEQFF

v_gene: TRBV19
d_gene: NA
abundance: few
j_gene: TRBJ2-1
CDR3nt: TGTGCCAGTAGTATGAATACAGGGCACGGGGGTGAGCAGTTCTTC
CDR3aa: CASSMNTGHGGEQFF

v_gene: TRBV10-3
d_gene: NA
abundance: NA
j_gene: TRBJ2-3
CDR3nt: TGTGCCATCAGTGAGTCGATAACTGGCGGGGTGGATACGCAGTATTTT
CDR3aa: CAISESITGGVDTQYF

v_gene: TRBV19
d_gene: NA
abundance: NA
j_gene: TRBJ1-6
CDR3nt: TGTGCCAGTAGTATAATGGGAGATGCCGGGTCACCCCTCCACTTT
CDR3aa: CASSIMGDAGSPLHF

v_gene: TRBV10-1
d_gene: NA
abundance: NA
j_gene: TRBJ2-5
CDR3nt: TGCGCCAGCAGCAGCGTCGGATACCAAGAGACCCAGTACTTC
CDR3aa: CASSSVGYQETQYF

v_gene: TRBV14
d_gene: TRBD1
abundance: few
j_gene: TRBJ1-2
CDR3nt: TGTGCCAGCGGACAGGATCCTAACTATGGCTACACCTTC
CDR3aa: CASGQDPNYGYTF

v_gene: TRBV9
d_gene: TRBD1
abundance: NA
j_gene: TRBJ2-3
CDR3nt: TGTGCCAGCAGCGTAGAGGGGACAGGGGGCGCAGATACGCAGTATTTT
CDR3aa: CASSVEGTGGADTQYF

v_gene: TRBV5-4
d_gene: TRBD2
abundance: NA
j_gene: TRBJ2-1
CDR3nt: TGTGCCAGCAGCTTGGCCGCGGGAGTGGTTGGTAATGAGCAGTTCTTC
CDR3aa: CASSLAAGVVGNEQFF

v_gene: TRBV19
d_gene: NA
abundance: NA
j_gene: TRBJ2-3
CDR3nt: TGTGCCAGTAGCCTGGTGGCTCGAGATACGCAGTATTTT
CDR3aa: CASSLVARDTQYF

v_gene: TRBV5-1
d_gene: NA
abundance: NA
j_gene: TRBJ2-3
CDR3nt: TGCGCCAGCAGCTTGGATACGAGGGGTTCGGCAGATACGCAGTATTTT
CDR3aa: CASSLDTRGSADTQYF

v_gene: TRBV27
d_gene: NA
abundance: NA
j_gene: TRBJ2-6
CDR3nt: TGTGCCAGCAGTTCCCCGGGGAGAAAACGCTCTGGGGCCAACGTCCTGACTTTC
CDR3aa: CASSSPGRKRSGANVLTF

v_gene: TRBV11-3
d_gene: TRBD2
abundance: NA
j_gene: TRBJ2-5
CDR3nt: TGTGCCAGCAGCTTATCAGCGGGAGAAGAGACCCAGTACTTC
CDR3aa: CASSLSAGEETQYF

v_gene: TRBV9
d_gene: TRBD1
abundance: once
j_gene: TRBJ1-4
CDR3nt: TGTGCCAGCAGCACCGGACAGGGAAAGGGTGAAAAACTGTTTTTT
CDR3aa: CASSTGQGKGEKLFF

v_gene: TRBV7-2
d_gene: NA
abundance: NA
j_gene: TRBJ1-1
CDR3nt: TGTGCCAGCAGCTTACTTCAGGGAGGCACTGAAGCTTTCTTT
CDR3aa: CASSLLQGGTEAFF

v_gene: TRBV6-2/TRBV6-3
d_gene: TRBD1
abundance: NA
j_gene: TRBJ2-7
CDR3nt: TGTGCCAGCAGTTACTCAAAGGGGACAGCCCCCTACGAGCAGTACTTC
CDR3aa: CASSYSKGTAPYEQYF

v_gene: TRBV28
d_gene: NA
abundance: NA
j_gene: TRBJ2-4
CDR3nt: TGTGCCAGCAGTTTTCGGGGCCCCGTTTCAGACATTCAGTACTTC
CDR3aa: CASSFRGPVSDIQYF

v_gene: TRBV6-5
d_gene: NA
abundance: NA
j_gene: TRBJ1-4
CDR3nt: TGTGCCAGCAGTTACGGGGGCGGTTACGATGAAAAACTGTTTTTT
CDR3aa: CASSYGGGYDEKLFF

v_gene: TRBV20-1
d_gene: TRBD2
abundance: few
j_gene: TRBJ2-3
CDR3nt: TGCGGGGGGGACTACCGTGGGACGCAGTATTTT
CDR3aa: CGGDYRGTQYF

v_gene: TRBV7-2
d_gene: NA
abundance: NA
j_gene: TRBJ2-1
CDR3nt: TGTGCCAGCAGCACGCGGACAGACAATGAGCAGTTCTTC
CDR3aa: CASSTRTDNEQFF

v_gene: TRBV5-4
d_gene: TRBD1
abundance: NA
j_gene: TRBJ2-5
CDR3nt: TGTGCCAGCAGCTTGAAGCAGGGGGATGAGACCCAGTACTTC
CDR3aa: CASSLKQGDETQYF

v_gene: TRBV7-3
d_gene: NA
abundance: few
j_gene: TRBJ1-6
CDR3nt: TGTGCCAGCAGCTTAGAGAATAATTCACCCCTCCACTTT
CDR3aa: CASSLENNSPLHF

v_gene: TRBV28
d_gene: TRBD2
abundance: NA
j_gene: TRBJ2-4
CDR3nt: TGTGCCAGCAGTTTATTAGCGGGAGGGGTAAGAAACATTCAGTACTTC
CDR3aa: CASSLLAGGVRNIQYF

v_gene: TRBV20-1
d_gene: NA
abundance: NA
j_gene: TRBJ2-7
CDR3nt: TGCAGTGCGCGGGACGGCTACGAGCAGTACTTC
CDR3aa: CSARDGYEQYF

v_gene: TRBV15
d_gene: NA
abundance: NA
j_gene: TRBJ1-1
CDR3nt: TGTGCCACCAGCAGAGTCGATGGAATGAACACTGAAGCTTTCTTT
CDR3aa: CATSRVDGMNTEAFF

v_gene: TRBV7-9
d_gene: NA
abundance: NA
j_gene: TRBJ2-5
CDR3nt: TGTGCCAGCAGCCCCGGGACGGTTCAAGAGACCCAGTACTTC
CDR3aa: CASSPGTVQETQYF

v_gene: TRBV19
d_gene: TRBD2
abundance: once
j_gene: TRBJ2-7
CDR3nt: TGTGCCAGTAGCCCCGGCGGGGGAGCCTACGAGCAGTACTTC
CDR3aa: CASSPGGGAYEQYF

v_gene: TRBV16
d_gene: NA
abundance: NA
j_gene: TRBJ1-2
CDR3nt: TGTGCCAGCACCTCCGGCCAAGGGAACTATGGCTACACCTTC
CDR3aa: CASTSGQGNYGYTF

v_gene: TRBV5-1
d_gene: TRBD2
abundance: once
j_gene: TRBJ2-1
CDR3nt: TGCGCCAGCAGCTCCTCCGGGACTAGCGCCAATGAGCAGTTCTTC
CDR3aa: CASSSSGTSANEQFF

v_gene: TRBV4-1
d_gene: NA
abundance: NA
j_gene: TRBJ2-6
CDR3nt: TGCGCCAGCAGGGCCGGGTCCAAACCTGGGGCCAACGTCCTGACTTTC
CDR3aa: CASRAGSKPGANVLTF

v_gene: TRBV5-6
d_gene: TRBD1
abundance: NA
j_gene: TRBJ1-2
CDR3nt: TGTGCCAGCAGCCCAGGGAAATACAGGGGGCATGGCTACACCTTC
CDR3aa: CASSPGKYRGHGYTF

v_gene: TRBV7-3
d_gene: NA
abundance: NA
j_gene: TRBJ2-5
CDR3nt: TGTGCCAGCAGCTTAGTCGGGCCGGGGACCCAGTACTTC
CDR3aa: CASSLVGPGTQYF

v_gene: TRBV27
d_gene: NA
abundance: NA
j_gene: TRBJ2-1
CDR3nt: TGTGCCAGCAGGTCGACAGGCGGGTACAATGAGCAGTTCTTC
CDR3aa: CASRSTGGYNEQFF

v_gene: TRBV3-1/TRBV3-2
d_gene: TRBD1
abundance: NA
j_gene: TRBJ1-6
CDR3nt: TGTGCCAGCAGCTCCGGGACAGCCAATTCACCCCTCCACTTT
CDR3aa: CASSSGTANSPLHF

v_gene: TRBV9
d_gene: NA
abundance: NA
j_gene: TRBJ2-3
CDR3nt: TGTGCCAGCAGCGGGAGGGGGGGAGAGCGCACAGATACGCAGTATTTT
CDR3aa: CASSGRGGERTDTQYF

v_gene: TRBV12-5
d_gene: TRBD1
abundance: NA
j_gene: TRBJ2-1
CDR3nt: TGTGCTAGTGGGCGGGGACAGGGGATAAACAATGAGCAGTTCTTC
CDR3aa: CASGRGQGINNEQFF

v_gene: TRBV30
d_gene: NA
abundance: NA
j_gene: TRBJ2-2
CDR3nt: TGTGCCTGGACCACCGGGAACACCGGGGAGCTGTTTTTT
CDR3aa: CAWTTGNTGELFF